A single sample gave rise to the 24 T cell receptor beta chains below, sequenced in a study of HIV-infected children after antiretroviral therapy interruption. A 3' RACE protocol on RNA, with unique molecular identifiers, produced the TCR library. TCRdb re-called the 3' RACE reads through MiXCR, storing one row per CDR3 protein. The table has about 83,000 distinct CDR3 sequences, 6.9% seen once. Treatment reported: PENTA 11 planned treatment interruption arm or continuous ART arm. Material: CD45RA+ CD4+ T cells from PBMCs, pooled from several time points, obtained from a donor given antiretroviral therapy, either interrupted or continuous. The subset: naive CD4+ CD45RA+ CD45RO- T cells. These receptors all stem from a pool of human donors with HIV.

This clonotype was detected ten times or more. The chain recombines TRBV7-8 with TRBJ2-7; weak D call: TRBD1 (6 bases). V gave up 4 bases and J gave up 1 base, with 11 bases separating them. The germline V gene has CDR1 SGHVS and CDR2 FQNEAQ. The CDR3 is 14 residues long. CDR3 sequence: CASSSDRLSYEQYF. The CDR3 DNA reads TGTGCCAGCAGCTCGGACAGACTTTCCTACGAGCAGTACTTC.

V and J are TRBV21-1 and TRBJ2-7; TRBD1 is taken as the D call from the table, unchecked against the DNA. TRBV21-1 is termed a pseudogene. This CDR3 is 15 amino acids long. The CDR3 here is CASSRRQGSTYEQYF. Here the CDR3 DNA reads TGTGCCAGCAGCAGGCGCCAAGGATCGACCTACGAGCAGTACTTC.

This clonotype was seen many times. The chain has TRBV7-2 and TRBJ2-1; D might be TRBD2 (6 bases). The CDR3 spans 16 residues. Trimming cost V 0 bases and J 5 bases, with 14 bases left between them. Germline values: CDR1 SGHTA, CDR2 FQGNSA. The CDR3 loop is CASSLAGRERDNEQFF. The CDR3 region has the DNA TGTGCCAGCAGCTTAGCGGGGCGGGAAAGGGACAATGAGCAGTTCTTC.

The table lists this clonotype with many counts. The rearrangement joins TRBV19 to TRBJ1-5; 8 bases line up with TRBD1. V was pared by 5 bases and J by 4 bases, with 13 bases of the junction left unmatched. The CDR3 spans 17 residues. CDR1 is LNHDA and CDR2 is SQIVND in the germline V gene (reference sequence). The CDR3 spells CASSVTPDRGANQPQHF. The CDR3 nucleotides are TGTGCCAGTAGTGTAACCCCAGACAGGGGCGCAAATCAGCCCCAGCATTTT.

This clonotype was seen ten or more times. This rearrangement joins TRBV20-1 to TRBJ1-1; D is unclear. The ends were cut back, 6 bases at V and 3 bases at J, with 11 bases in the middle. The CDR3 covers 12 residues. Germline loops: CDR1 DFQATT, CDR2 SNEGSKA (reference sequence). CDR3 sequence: CSARWRDTEAFF. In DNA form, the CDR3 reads TGCAGTGCCCGCTGGAGGGACACTGAAGCTTTCTTT.

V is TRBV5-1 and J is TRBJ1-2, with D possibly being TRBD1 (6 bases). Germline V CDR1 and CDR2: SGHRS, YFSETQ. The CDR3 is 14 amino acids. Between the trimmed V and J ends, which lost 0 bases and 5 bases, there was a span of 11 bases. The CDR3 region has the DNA TGCGCCAGCAGCTTGGGACAGGAGAAGTATGGCTACACCTTC. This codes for CASSLGQEKYGYTF. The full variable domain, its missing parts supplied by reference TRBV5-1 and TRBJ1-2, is KAGVTQTPRYLIKTRGQQVTLSCSPISGHRSVSWYQQTPGQGLQFLFEYFSETQRNKGNFPGRFSGRQFSNSRSEMNVSTLELGDSALYLCASSLGQEKYGYTFGSGTRLTVV.

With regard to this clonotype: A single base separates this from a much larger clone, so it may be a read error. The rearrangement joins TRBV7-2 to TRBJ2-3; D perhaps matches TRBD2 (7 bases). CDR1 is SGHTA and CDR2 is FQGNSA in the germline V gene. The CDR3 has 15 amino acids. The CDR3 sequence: CASSLAGGAGDAQYF. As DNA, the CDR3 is TGTGCCAGCAGCTTAGCAGGGGGGGCTGGAGATGCGCAGTATTTT.

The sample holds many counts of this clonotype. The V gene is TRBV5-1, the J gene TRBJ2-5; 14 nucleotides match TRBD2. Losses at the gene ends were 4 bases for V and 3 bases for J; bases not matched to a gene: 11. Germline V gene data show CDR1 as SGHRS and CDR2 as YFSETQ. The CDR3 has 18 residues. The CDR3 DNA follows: TGCGCCAGCAGCCACACCGGACTAGCGGGGGGCGCTGAAGAGACCCAGTACTTC. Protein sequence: CASSHTGLAGGAEETQYF.

The CDR3 spells CASSLGTNEKLFF. The CDR3 DNA sequence: TGTGCCAGCAGCTTGGGGACTAATGAAAAACTGTTTTTT. This rearrangement joins TRBV5-4 to TRBJ1-4; D ambiguous. V lost 0 bases and J lost 2, with 2 bases in between. The CDR3 extends over 13 amino acids. Germline-derived CDR1 and CDR2 are SGHNT and YYREEE (reference sequence).

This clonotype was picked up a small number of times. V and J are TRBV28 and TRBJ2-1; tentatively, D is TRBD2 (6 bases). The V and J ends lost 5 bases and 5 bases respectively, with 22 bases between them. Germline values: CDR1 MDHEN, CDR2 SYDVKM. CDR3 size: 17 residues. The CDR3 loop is CASSLLRGGTRDNEQFF. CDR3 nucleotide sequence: TGTGCCAGCAGTCTTCTCCGGGGCGGGACCAGGGACAATGAGCAGTTCTTC.

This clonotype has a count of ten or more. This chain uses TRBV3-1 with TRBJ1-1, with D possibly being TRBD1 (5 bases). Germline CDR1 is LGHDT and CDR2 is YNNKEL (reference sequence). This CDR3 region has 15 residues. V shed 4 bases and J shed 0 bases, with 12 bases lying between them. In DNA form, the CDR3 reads TGTGCCAGCAGCCGGGGGGAGGGTATGAACACTGAAGCTTTCTTT. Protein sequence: CASSRGEGMNTEAFF.

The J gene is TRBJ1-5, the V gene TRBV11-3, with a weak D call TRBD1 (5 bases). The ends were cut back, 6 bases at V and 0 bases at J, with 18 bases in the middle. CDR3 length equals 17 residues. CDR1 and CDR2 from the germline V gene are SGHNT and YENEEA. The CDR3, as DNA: TGTGCCAGCAGTATACTTCCCTTCGACAGTAGCAATCAGCCCCAGCATTTT. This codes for CASSILPFDSSNQPQHF.

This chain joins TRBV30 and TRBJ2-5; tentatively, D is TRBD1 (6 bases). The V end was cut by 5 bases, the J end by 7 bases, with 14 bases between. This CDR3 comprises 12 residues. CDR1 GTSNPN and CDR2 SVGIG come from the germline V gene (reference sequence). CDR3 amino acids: CAWGNRAGTQYF. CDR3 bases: TGTGCCTGGGGAAACAGGGCCGGGACCCAGTACTTC.

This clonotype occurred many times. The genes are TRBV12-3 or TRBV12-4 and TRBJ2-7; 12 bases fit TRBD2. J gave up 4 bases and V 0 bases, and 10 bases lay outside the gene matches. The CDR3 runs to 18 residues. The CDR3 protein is CASSLALTSGSGRYEQYF. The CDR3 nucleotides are TGTGCCAGCAGTTTAGCGTTGACTAGCGGGAGTGGTAGGTACGAGCAGTACTTC.

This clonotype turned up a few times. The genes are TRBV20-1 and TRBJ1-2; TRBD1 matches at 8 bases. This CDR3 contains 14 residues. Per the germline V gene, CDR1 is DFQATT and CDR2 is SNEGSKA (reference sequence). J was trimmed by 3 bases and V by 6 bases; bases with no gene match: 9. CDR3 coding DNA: TGCAGTGCCAGTGGACAGGGCATTGACTATGGCTACACCTTC. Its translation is CSASGQGIDYGYTF.

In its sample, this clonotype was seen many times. As DNA, the CDR3 is TGTGCCAGCAGTTTAGGGACTAGCGGGGTGGATACGCAGTATTTT. It specifies CASSLGTSGVDTQYF. This chain connects TRBV12-3 or TRBV12-4 to TRBJ2-3; 12 nucleotides align to TRBD2. Unmatched junction bases numbered 2, after V lost 1 base and J lost 6 bases. The CDR3 is made up of 15 amino acids.

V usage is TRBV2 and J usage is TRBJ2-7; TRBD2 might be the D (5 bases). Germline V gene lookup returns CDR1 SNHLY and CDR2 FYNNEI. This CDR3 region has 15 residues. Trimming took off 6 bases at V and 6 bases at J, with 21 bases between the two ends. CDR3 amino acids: CASSATLALGGEQYF. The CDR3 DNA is TGTGCCAGCAGCGCCACCCTAGCACTAGGTGGCGAGCAGTACTTC.

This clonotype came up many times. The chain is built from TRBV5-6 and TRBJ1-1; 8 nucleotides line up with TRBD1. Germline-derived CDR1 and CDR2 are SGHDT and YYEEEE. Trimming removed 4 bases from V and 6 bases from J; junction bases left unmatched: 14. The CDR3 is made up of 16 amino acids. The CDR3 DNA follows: TGTGCCAGCAGCCTCGGACAGGGAGGTCTAGTCGCTGAAGCTTTCTTT. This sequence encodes CASSLGQGGLVAEAFF.

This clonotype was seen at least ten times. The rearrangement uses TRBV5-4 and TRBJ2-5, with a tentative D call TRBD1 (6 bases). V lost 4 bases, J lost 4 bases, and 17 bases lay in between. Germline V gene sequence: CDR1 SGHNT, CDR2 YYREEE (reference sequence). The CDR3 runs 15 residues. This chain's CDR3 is CASSPNREAAETQYF. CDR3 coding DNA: TGTGCCAGCAGCCCGAACAGGGAAGCGGCAGAGACCCAGTACTTC.

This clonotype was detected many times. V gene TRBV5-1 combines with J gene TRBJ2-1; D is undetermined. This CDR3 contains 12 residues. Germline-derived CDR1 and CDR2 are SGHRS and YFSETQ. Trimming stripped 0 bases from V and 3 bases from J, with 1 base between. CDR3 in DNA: TGCGCCAGCAGCTTGGACTACAATGAGCAGTTCTTC. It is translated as CASSLDYNEQFF.

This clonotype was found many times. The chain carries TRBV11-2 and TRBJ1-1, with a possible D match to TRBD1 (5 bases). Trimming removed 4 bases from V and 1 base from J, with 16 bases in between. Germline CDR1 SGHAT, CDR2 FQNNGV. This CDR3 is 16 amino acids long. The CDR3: CASSSESITGNTEAFF. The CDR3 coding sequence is TGTGCCAGCAGCTCCGAGAGCATTACAGGGAACACTGAAGCTTTCTTT.

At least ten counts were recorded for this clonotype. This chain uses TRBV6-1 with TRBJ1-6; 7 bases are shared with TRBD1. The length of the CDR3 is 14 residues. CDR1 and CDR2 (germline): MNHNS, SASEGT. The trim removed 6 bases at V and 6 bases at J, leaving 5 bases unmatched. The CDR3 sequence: CASSLDRVNSPLHF. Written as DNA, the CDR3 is TGTGCCAGCAGCCTAGACAGGGTTAATTCACCCCTCCACTTT.

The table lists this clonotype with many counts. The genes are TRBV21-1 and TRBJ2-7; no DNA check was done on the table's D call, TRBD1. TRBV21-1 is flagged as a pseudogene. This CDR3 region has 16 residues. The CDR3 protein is CASSKGWTATSYEQYF. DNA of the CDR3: TGTGCCAGCAGCAAAGGTTGGACAGCCACCTCCTACGAGCAGTACTTC.

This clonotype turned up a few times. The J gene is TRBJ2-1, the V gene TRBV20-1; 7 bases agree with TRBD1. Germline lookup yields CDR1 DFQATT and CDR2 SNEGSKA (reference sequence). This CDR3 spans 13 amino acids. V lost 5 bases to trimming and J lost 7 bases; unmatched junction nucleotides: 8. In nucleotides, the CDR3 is TGCAGTGCTCCCCCGGGACAGTTGAATGAGCAGTTCTTC. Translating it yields CSAPPGQLNEQFF.